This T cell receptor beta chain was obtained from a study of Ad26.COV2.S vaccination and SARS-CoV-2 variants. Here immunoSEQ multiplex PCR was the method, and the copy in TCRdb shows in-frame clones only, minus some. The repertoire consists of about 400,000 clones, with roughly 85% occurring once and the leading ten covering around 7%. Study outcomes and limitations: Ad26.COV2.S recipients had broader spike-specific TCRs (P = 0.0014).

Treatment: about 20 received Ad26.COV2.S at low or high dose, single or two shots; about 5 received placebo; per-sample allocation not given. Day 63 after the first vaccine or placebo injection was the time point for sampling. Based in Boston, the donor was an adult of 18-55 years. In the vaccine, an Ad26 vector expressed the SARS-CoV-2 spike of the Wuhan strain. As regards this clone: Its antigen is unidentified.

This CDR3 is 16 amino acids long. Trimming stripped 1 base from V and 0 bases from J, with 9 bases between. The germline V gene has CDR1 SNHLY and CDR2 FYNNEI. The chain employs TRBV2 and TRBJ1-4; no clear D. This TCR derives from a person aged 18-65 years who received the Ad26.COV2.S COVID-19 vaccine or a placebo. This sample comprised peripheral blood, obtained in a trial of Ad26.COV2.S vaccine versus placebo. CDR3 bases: TGTGCCAGCAGTGAAGACTCAACCGCAACTAATGAAAAACTGTTTTTT. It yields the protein CASSEDSTATNEKLFF.